This is a list of T cell receptor beta chains from one sample in a study of shared clonotypes between healthy human individuals. Here immunoSEQ multiplex PCR was the method, and the copy in TCRdb shows in-frame clones only, minus some. The sample includes about 2.4 million clones, roughly nine tenths of them seen just once. The sequencing input was naive CD4+ T cells sorted from blood. The origin of the receptors is a man in his late teens or twenties in good health. CDR3s leave out the opening cysteine and the closing phenylalanine or tryptophan. The listing skips clone size in some rows; elsewhere it reads once, few, many or a size class.

>TRBJ2-1|-|TRBV2
ASSGDRGSYNEQF
>TRBJ2-1|-|TRBV2
ASSYIRDYNNEQF
>TRBJ2-7|-|TRBV12-2
ASRLDGRPDYEQY
>TRBJ2-2|few|TRBV5-1
ASSLVAHSNTGELF
>TRBJ2-2|-|TRBV6-5
ASRSGPGELF
>TRBJ1-1|-|TRBV2
ASLAGGGNTEAF
>TRBJ1-6|-|TRBV9
ASSSLSVQTPLH
>TRBJ1-3|-|TRBV4-1
ASSQGPLEFSGNTIY
>TRBJ1-5|-|TRBV6-5
ASSSRTGLDNQPQH
>TRBJ2-7|-|TRBV7-2
ASTLRTGGSYEQY
>TRBJ2-3|-|TRBV10-2
ASRMGQGQTDTQY
>TRBJ2-7|-|TRBV18
ASTTGNSYEQY
>TRBJ2-5|-|TRBV4-3
ASSQSGRQTQY
>TRBJ1-5|-|TRBV15
ATSRDRGTLNQPQH
>TRBJ1-5|few|TRBV2
ASSDKAGSNQPQH
>TRBJ2-7|-|TRBV7-9
ASSKGDYEQY
>TRBJ1-5|-|TRBV9
ASSPGRDSNQPQH
>TRBJ2-6|-|TRBV25-1
ASSDPGGANVLT
>TRBJ2-3|-|TRBV6-5
ASSTPGSGSDTQY
>TRBJ2-3|-|TRBV10-1
ASSKAGTTGDTQY
>TRBJ2-2|-|TRBV10-3
AISEGGTGELF
>TRBJ1-5|-|TRBV5-6
ASSLEGSSNQPQH
>TRBJ1-6|-|TRBV14
ASRSTGVSPLH
>TRBJ1-6|-|TRBV9
ASSSSGPQGGNSPLH
>TRBJ2-5|-|TRBV7-8
ASSEFPGTNEETQY
>TRBJ2-7|-|TRBV9
ASSVSGGDSYEQY
>TRBJ1-6|-|TRBV28
ASSGHTVSSYNSPLH